This entry concerns a single T cell receptor (beta chain). In the authors' methods: Reference gene primer amplification yielded estimated nucleated cell counts. Sequencing used immunoSEQ multiplex PCR; TCRdb keeps in-frame clones, though not all of them. Clonal size and the V and J genes are those of that table, whereas D and trimming came from the DNA. Of about 170,000 clones listed, 75% to 85% are singletons. These data originate in a study of blood T cell repertoires in COVID-19. This CDR3 is built from 14 residues. Germline CDR1 reads SGHRS; CDR2 reads YFSETQ. The V end lost 5 bases, the J end lost 5 bases, and 13 bases lay between the germline ends.

Source material: PBMCs or T cells enriched from blood (not recorded which). V and J are TRBV5-1 and TRBJ1-4; TRBD1 might be the D (5 bases). The receptor's source is a man aged 45 to 65 who had recovered from COVID-19. The CDR3 loop reads CASSTGTVNEKLFF. In DNA, the CDR3 is TGCGCCAGCAGTACCGGGACTGTGAATGAAAAACTGTTTTTT. The full variable domain, completed using reference TRBV5-1 and TRBJ1-4, is KAGVTQTPRYLIKTRGQQVTLSCSPISGHRSVSWYQQTPGQGLQFLFEYFSETQRNKGNFPGRFSGRQFSNSRSEMNVSTLELGDSALYLCASSTGTVNEKLFFGSGTQLSVL.